This entry lists 32 T cell receptor beta chains sequenced from one sample in a study of T cells after yellow fever vaccination. TCRdb processed the 5' RACE reads anew with MiXCR; each CDR3 protein has one entry. Among approximately 300,000 distinct CDR3 sequences, around 6.8% were seen once, and the ten largest hold 15% to 20%. Sequences were derived from PBMCs, sampled roughly 46 days after the first yellow fever vaccination. These TCRs come from a man between 18 and 35 years old who received the YFV17D yellow fever vaccine.

This clonotype was observed a handful of times. The chain carries TRBV20-1 and TRBJ1-1; the D is unclear. V was trimmed by 3 bases and J by 0 bases, leaving 8 bases between them. Germline CDR1 is DFQATT and CDR2 is SNEGSKA (reference sequence). This CDR3 contains 13 residues. CDR3 protein: CSARATVNTEAFF. The CDR3 coding sequence is TGCAGTGCTAGGGCCACCGTGAACACTGAAGCTTTCTTT.

This clonotype was observed a few times. The chain is built from TRBV29-1 and TRBJ2-5; no reliable D call. The V end lost 3 bases, the J end lost 2 bases, and 10 bases lay between the germline ends. The CDR3 contains 13 residues. The germline CDR1 and CDR2 sequences are SQVTM and ANQGSEA. In DNA, the CDR3 is TGCAGCGTTGACTACACCGTGCAAGAGACCCAGTACTTC. Translating gives CSVDYTVQETQYF.

This sequence joins TRBV6-2 or TRBV6-3 and TRBJ1-1; D unresolved. Trimming stripped 7 bases from V and 0 bases from J, with 9 bases between. CDR1 is MNHEY, CDR2 SVGEGT, per germline. The CDR3 has 13 amino acids. Written as DNA, the CDR3 is TGTGCCAGCACGCGCCCGGTGAACACTGAAGCTTTCTTT. Translation gives CASTRPVNTEAFF.

V and J are TRBV7-2 and TRBJ2-5; 9 bases are shared with TRBD2. This CDR3 is built from 15 residues. The V gene end was trimmed by 6 bases and the J gene end by 5 bases; junction bases not matched to a gene: 10. Germline CDR1 and CDR2: SGHTA and FQGNSA. CDR3 sequence: CASRLSGGLRETQYF. The CDR3 coding sequence is TGTGCCAGCAGGCTGAGCGGGGGGTTACGGGAGACCCAGTACTTC.

This clonotype has more than one count but fewer than ten. V gene TRBV7-8 combines with J gene TRBJ1-5; possible D gene TRBD1, 6 bases. The germline V gene encodes CDR1 SGHVS and CDR2 FQNEAQ. The CDR3 is made up of 16 amino acids. Trimming removed 5 bases from V and 4 bases from J, with 18 bases in between. This CDR3 is CASSRSRGPLNQPQHF. The DNA for the CDR3 is TGTGCCAGCAGCCGTAGTCGGGGGCCATTAAATCAGCCCCAGCATTTT.

Many counts were recorded for this clonotype. This sequence joins TRBV24-1 and TRBJ2-1, with 8 bases identical to TRBD2. Germline values: CDR1 KGHDR, CDR2 SFDVKD. V was clipped by 5 bases and J by 7 bases; unmatched bases: 6. CDR3 size: 14 residues. The CDR3 loop reads CATSGGGYRNEQFF. DNA for the CDR3: TGTGCCACCAGTGGCGGGGGGTATAGGAATGAGCAGTTCTTC.

This rearrangement joins TRBV20-1 to TRBJ2-7, with unresolved D. The CDR3 covers 14 residues. Between the trimmed V and J ends, which lost 0 bases and 0 bases, there was a span of 9 bases. CDR1 and CDR2 (germline): DFQATT, SNEGSKA (reference sequence). The CDR3 DNA reads as TGCAGTGCTAGAGAGGAACAGAACTCCTACGAGCAGTACTTC. Its translation is CSAREEQNSYEQYF.

This clonotype was counted many times. V usage is TRBV7-8 and J usage is TRBJ2-2; D tentatively fits TRBD1 or TRBD2 (5 bases each). Germline V gene sequence: CDR1 SGHVS, CDR2 FQNEAQ. The CDR3 is 15 residues long. Trimming took 3 bases from V and 6 from J, leaving 14 bases between them. CDR3 nucleotide sequence: TGTGCCAGCAGCTTTCAGGGAGTGTCGGCCGGGGAGCTGTTTTTT. Its translation: CASSFQGVSAGELFF.

This clonotype was recorded a few times. The chain is built from TRBV5-6 and TRBJ2-3; D gene unclear. CDR3 length: 16 amino acids. With 4 bases removed from V and 0 bases from J, the gap between germline ends came to 15 bases. Looked up from germline, CDR1 is SGHDT and CDR2 is YYEEEE. The CDR3 region is CASSASTTASTDTQYF. CDR3 coding DNA: TGTGCCAGCAGCGCCAGCACGACGGCTAGCACAGATACGCAGTATTTT.

This chain links TRBV5-1 with TRBJ1-2; 7 bases are shared with TRBD1. The CDR3 is 12 amino acids. V lost 2 bases, J lost 6 bases, and 1 base stayed unmatched. CDR1 and CDR2 (germline): SGHRS, YFSETQ. The CDR3 sequence is CASSLRGHGYTF. The CDR3 region has the DNA TGCGCCAGCAGCTTAAGGGGGCATGGCTACACCTTC.

This clonotype came up many times. V and J are TRBV3-1 and TRBJ1-3; possibly TRBD1 for D (6 bases). There are 17 residues in the CDR3. V lost 2 bases and J lost 8, with 22 bases in between. CDR1 and CDR2 from the germline V gene are LGHDT and YNNKEL (reference sequence). CDR3 nucleotide sequence: TGTGCCAGCAGCCAACGTTTTTCATATACAGGGTTGTACACCATATATTTT. This codes for CASSQRFSYTGLYTIYF.

The V gene is TRBV6-1, the J gene TRBJ2-7; TRBD1 matches at 12 bases. Germline V gene lookup returns CDR1 MNHNS and CDR2 SASEGT. CDR3 length: 15 amino acids. Trimming at V came to 7 bases and at J to 6 bases, leaving 10 bases not matched to a gene. The CDR3 sequence is CASTAQGQGAGEQYF. CDR3 nucleotides: TGTGCCAGCACCGCCCAGGGACAGGGGGCCGGCGAGCAGTACTTC.

This clonotype was recorded at least ten times. The CDR3 sequence is CAISSLTGLPSETQYF. The CDR3 nucleotides read TGTGCCATCAGTTCCCTCACGGGACTCCCGTCAGAGACCCAGTACTTC. The chain has TRBV10-3 and TRBJ2-5, with TRBD2 as a possible D gene (6 bases). V dropped 5 bases and J dropped 4 bases, with 20 bases sitting between them. The germline gives CDR1 ENHRY, CDR2 SYGVKD. CDR3 length: 16 amino acids.

This clonotype turned up a few times. J is TRBJ1-1 and V is TRBV10-3; D remains ambiguous. Germline CDR1 and CDR2: ENHRY and SYGVKD. V was pared by 4 bases and J by 0 bases, with 9 bases between. The CDR3 runs 14 residues. As DNA, the CDR3 is TGTGCCATCAGTGCCGGTGCAATGAACACTGAAGCTTTCTTT. Its protein is CAISAGAMNTEAFF.

The chain couples TRBV3-1 to TRBJ2-3, with 8 bases that match TRBD2. Losses at the gene ends were 4 bases for V and 4 bases for J; bases not matched to a gene: 1. This CDR3 comprises 13 residues. Germline assignment: CDR1 LGHDT and CDR2 YNNKEL (reference sequence). The chain's CDR3 is CASSPTSADTQYF. For the CDR3, the DNA is TGTGCCAGCAGCCCGACTAGCGCAGATACGCAGTATTTT.

This sequence joins TRBV12-3 or TRBV12-4 and TRBJ1-4, with TRBD1 as a possible D gene (5 bases). Trimming cost V 6 bases and J 0 bases, with 14 bases left between them. The CDR3 length is 16 residues. This chain's CDR3 is CASRRDGVATNEKLFF. DNA of the CDR3: TGTGCCAGCAGGCGGGACGGCGTTGCAACTAATGAAAAACTGTTTTTT.

This clonotype was counted ten times or more. The rearrangement uses TRBV4-3 and TRBJ1-5; perhaps TRBD1 as D (5 bases). V dropped 0 bases and J dropped 1 base, with 7 bases sitting between them. The germline CDR1 and CDR2 sequences are LGHNA and YSLEER. CDR3 length equals 15 residues. The CDR3 sequence: CASSQEWGSNQPQHF. The CDR3 DNA reads as TGCGCCAGCAGCCAAGAGTGGGGGAGCAATCAGCCCCAGCATTTT.

V usage is TRBV10-3 and J usage is TRBJ2-1; D is ambiguous. V was cut by 6 bases and J by 1 base, with 16 bases left in between. CDR3 size: 16 residues. Germline V gene data show CDR1 as ENHRY and CDR2 as SYGVKD. CDR3 sequence: CAISHLQSPSYNEQFF. The CDR3 nucleotides read TGTGCCATCAGCCATCTTCAGAGCCCTTCCTACAATGAGCAGTTCTTC.

The chain recombines TRBV7-3 with TRBJ1-1; no clear D. CDR1 is SGHTA and CDR2 is FQGTGA in the germline V gene. The CDR3 runs 13 residues. With 2 bases removed from V and 6 bases from J, the gap between germline ends came to 10 bases. This chain's CDR3 is CASSLVPSAEAFF. Here the CDR3 DNA reads TGTGCCAGCAGCTTAGTCCCCTCCGCTGAAGCTTTCTTT.

The rearrangement uses TRBV5-4 and TRBJ2-5; possibly TRBD2 for D (5 bases). Germline CDR1 and CDR2: SGHNT and YYREEE (reference sequence). The CDR3 has 13 amino acids. Trimming left V 5 bases short and J 5 bases short, with 13 bases between. The CDR3 here is CASRLPGSETQYF. CDR3 nucleotides: TGTGCCAGCAGGCTACCGGGGTCGGAGACCCAGTACTTC.

This clonotype was detected a few times. The gene calls are TRBV6-1 and TRBJ1-2, with 8 bases identical to TRBD1. V gave up 6 bases and J gave up 4 bases; unmatched junction bases: 16. Germline loops: CDR1 MNHNS, CDR2 SASEGT. CDR3 size: 17 residues. The CDR3 nucleotides are TGTGCCAGCAGGGACCAGGGGGCGCGGGACTATCTCTATGGCTACACCTTC. Amino acid sequence: CASRDQGARDYLYGYTF.

This sequence joins TRBV21-1 and TRBJ2-5; the table's D call, TRBD1, has no DNA check behind it. TRBV21-1 is a known pseudogene. The CDR3 sequence is 15 residues long. DNA of the CDR3: TGTGCCAGCAGCGCCCGGACAGGGAGGAGGGAGACCCAGTACTTC. Translation: CASSARTGRRETQYF.

This chain joins TRBV12-5 and TRBJ2-7, with TRBD1 matching over 8 bases. Germline CDR1 LGHNT, CDR2 FRNRAP. Trimming cost V 2 bases and J 2 bases; bases outside gene matches: 11. The CDR3 totals 17 residues. The CDR3 DNA sequence: TGTGCTAGTGGTTTGATTACCCGGGACAGGACAGCCTACGAGCAGTACTTC. This encodes CASGLITRDRTAYEQYF.

V and J are TRBV5-1 and TRBJ2-3; no definite D call. V was clipped by 1 base and J by 1 base, with 7 bases between them. CDR3 length equals 14 residues. Germline V lookup: CDR1 SGHRS, CDR2 YFSETQ. CDR3 sequence (DNA): TGCGCCAGCAGCTTGAACAGTGGCACAGATACGCAGTATTTT. This sequence encodes CASSLNSGTDTQYF.

CDR3 sequence (DNA): TGCAGTGCTAGAGATCGCGGACTAGTACCAGATACGCAGTATTTT. Its translation: CSARDRGLVPDTQYF. The chain couples TRBV20-1 to TRBJ2-3; TRBD2 agrees at 7 bases. CDR1 is DFQATT and CDR2 is SNEGSKA in the germline V gene (reference sequence). V shed 0 bases, J shed 4 bases, and the junction held 7 bases outside the gene matches. The CDR3 length is 15 residues.

Many counts were recorded for this clonotype. The chain is built from TRBV29-1 and TRBJ1-1, with 8 bases that match TRBD1. The CDR3 has 13 residues. V lost 6 bases to trimming and J lost 4 bases; unmatched junction nucleotides: 7. Looked up from germline, CDR1 is SQVTM and CDR2 is ANQGSEA. CDR3 nucleotides: TGCAGCGTCCACAGGGGGTTCGGCACTGAAGCTTTCTTT. This translates into CSVHRGFGTEAFF.

This clonotype occurred many times. V and J are TRBV5-4 and TRBJ2-1; 12 nucleotides match TRBD2. V trimming: 0 bases; J trimming: 5 bases; junction bases outside the gene matches: 3. The germline V gene encodes CDR1 SGHNT and CDR2 YYREEE (reference sequence). The CDR3 extends over 16 amino acids. CDR3 residues: CASSLASGGAHNEQFF. The CDR3 DNA follows: TGTGCCAGCAGCTTGGCTAGCGGGGGGGCACACAATGAGCAGTTCTTC.

This clonotype was recorded at least ten times. V is TRBV7-2 and J is TRBJ1-2; TRBD1 is a possible D gene (5 bases). The CDR3 is made up of 15 amino acids. Germline V CDR1 and CDR2: SGHTA, FQGNSA. With 1 base removed from V and 2 bases from J, the gap between germline ends came to 11 bases. The CDR3 loop reads CASSLGQGANYGYTF. In DNA, the CDR3 is TGTGCCAGCAGCTTAGGTCAAGGGGCGAACTATGGCTACACCTTC.

This clonotype was found a few times. This chain links TRBV7-6 with TRBJ2-5; unclear D gene. The V end lost 5 bases, the J end lost 0 bases, and 10 bases lay between the germline ends. This CDR3 is built from 14 residues. The germline V gene has CDR1 SGHVS and CDR2 FNYEAQ. CDR3 nucleotide sequence: TGTGCCAGCAGCGAGCAGGAGTACCAAGAGACCCAGTACTTC. It specifies CASSEQEYQETQYF.

The CDR3 is CASSFEGGLTQYF. In DNA, the CDR3 is TGTGCCAGCAGTTTCGAGGGCGGTTTAACGCAGTATTTT. This chain joins TRBV12-3 or TRBV12-4 and TRBJ2-3; D might be TRBD2 (5 bases). V gave up 3 bases and J gave up 9 bases, with 13 bases separating them. This CDR3 spans 13 amino acids.

The J gene is TRBJ2-3, the V gene TRBV7-2; D not resolved. The CDR3 has 14 amino acids. Per the germline V gene, CDR1 is SGHTA and CDR2 is FQGNSA. V lost 3 bases to trimming and J lost 2 bases, with 9 bases between them. The DNA of the CDR3 is TGTGCCAGCAGCTTTGTACAATTCACAGATACGCAGTATTTT. It translates to CASSFVQFTDTQYF.

The chain links TRBV12-3 or TRBV12-4 to TRBJ2-3; no firm D call. The V gene lost 4 bases and the J gene lost 5 bases, with 16 bases spanning the gap. The CDR3 length is 15 residues. Here the CDR3 DNA reads TGTGCCAGCAGTTCTACAGCCCAAGGCAGAGATACGCAGTATTTT. Amino acid sequence: CASSSTAQGRDTQYF.